This entry features one T cell receptor beta chain sequence. The sample belongs to a study of radiation and T cells in renal cell carcinoma. The assay was immunoSEQ multiplex PCR, and TCRdb's table has in-frame clones only and misses some. The table has about 47,000 clones, 80% seen once. Germline V gives CDR1 SEHNR, CDR2 FQNEAQ (reference sequence). The CDR3 extends over 14 amino acids. Trimming removed 5 bases at V and 7 bases at J, with 18 bases between. Time point noted: blood 2 weeks post-SBRT. Treatment noted: 15 Gy SBRT to primary tumor, nephrectomy 4 weeks later. V usage is TRBV7-9 and J usage is TRBJ2-7, with D possibly called TRBD1 or TRBD2 (6 bases each). Sequenced here: blood, sampled from a patient whose treatment included radiotherapy and nephrectomy. This TCR derives from a woman aged 70 to 79 with renal cell carcinoma. For the CDR3, the DNA is TGTGCCAGCAGCCCGCCATGGGGGGCGGGGGAGCAGTACTTC. Amino acids: CASSPPWGAGEQYF.